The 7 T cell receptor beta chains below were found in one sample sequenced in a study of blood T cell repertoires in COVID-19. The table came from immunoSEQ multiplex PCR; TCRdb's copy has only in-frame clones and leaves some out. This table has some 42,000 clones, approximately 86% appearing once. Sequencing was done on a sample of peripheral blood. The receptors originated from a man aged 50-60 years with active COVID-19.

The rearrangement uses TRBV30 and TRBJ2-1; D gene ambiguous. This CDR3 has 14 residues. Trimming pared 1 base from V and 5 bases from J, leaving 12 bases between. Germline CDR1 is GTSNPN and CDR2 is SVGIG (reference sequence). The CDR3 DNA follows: TGTGCCTGGAGTGGTTCCCCGGCGGACAATGAGCAGTTCTTC. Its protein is CAWSGSPADNEQFF.

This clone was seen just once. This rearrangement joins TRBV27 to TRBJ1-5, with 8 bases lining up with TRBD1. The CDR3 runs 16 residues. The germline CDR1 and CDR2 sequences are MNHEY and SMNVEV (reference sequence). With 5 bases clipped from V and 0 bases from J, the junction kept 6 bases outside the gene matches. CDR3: CASSVRGLFSNQPQHF. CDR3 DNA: TGTGCCAGCAGTGTCAGGGGGCTCTTTAGCAATCAGCCCCAGCATTTT.

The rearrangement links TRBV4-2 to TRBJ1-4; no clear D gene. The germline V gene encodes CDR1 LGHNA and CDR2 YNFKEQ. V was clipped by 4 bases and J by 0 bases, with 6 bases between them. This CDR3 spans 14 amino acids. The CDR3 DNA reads TGTGCCAGCAGCCGCGGCCCAACTAATGAAAAACTGTTTTTT. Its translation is CASSRGPTNEKLFF.

The CDR3 here is CASSLPGRTHEQYF. For the CDR3, the DNA is TGTGCCAGCAGCCTCCCCGGGAGAACCCACGAGCAGTACTTC. The rearrangement links TRBV11-3 to TRBJ2-7; a weak D match, TRBD2 (6 bases). The CDR3 contains 14 residues. Trimming pared 5 bases from V and 5 bases from J, leaving 16 bases between. Germline CDR1 reads SGHNT; CDR2 reads YENEEA.

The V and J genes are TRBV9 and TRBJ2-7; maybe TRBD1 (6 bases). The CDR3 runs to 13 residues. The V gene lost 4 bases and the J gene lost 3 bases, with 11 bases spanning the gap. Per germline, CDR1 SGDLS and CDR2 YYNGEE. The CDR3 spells CASSPGQFYEQYF. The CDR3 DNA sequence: TGTGCCAGCAGCCCCGGACAGTTCTACGAGCAGTACTTC.

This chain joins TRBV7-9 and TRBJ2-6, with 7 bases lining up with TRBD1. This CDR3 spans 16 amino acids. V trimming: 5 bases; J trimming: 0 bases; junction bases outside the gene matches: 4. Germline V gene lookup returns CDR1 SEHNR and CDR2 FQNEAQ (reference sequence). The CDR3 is CASSQGQHSGANVLTF. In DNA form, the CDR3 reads TGTGCCAGCAGCCAGGGACAGCACTCTGGGGCCAACGTCCTGACTTTC.

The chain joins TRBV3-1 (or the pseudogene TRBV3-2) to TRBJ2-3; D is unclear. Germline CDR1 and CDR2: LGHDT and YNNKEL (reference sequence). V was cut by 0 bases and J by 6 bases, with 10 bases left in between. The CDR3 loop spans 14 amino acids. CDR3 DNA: TGTGCCAGCAGCCAAGACTCAGACGGGGATACGCAGTATTTT. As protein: CASSQDSDGDTQYF.